These T cell receptor beta chains were read from a single sample in a study of regulatory T cells in long-lasting Graves disease. TCRdb called the multiplex PCR reads again in MiXCR, with one record for every CDR3 protein. Among about 210,000 distinct CDR3 sequences listed, 15% to 20% were seen once. The same data also went into a second study, on T cells in Graves' hyperthyroidism and ophthalmopathy.

Sequenced here: peripheral blood mononuclear cells (PBMCs), sampled at new diagnosis, from a patient treated with antithyroid drugs. The receptor set was obtained from a woman in her thirties with Graves disease. Both conserved end residues are part of each CDR3.

v_call cdr3_aa
TRBV12-3/TRBV12-4 CASSPPLVYGYTF
TRBV7-9 CASSPPYNSPLHF
TRBV9 CASSPRVNTGELFF
TRBV10-2 CASSAEYMGGELFF
TRBV7-9 CASRKQGLDEQYF
TRBV27 CASSPGQGIQPQHF
TRBV28 CASSLYRTGYDTEAFF
TRBV7-9 CASRTSGLNTGELFF
TRBV20-1 CSARDQGPRTNEQFF
TRBV4-1 CASSQARSEVYGYTF
TRBV12-3/TRBV12-4 CANSSTVGKSNSPLHF
TRBV18 CASSPTGEDNEAFF
TRBV20-1 CSARVGTGLETQYF
TRBV24-1 CATSGGTVMNTEAFF
TRBV29-1 CSARDSPSEQYF
TRBV6-1 CASGGQGANTGELFF
TRBV5-1 CASSFRGGHSTDTQYF
TRBV28 CASRTLARGGVLYEQYF
TRBV24-1 CATSDPGWEHTGELFF
TRBV28 CASSLRGGSTEAFF
TRBV7-8 CASSLKIYEQYF
TRBV4-2 CASSQDTGGASETQYF
TRBV12-5 CASGTGGPNTEAFF
TRBV3-1 CASSRPSSYNEQFF
TRBV12-3/TRBV12-4 CASSLGAGGPGETQYF
TRBV20-1 CSASADSGTAETQYF
TRBV4-2 CASSQGPGLAGGGFGTDTQYF
TRBV20-1 CSAAQGRAPYQYNEQFF
TRBV19 CASSSRWPGNTNEKLFF
TRBV6-1 CASSPWAADEQYF
TRBV7-2 CASTRRGGDTQYF
TRBV4-1 CASSQDGSGANTGELFF
TRBV20-1 CSASGTSGVIIDTQYF
TRBV19 CASSRDRAGPNEKLFF
TRBV9 CASSVGTAQETQYF
TRBV6-2/TRBV6-3 CASSYTSGRVNEQFF
TRBV28 CASRQGVSSYPYEQYF
TRBV18 CASSPGTSILLYEQYF
TRBV7-6 CASSLWQGGSPLHF
TRBV10-2 CASLRIAGQETQYF
TRBV28 CAIKEGTGYSPLHF
TRBV3-1 CASSQEGRTVSGNTIYF
TRBV6-2/TRBV6-3 CASSDQEGPYNEQFF
TRBV29-1 CSVEVRDRRAFF
TRBV6-1 CASSAQGYNEQFF
TRBV28 CASSYWGSSYNSPLHF
TRBV28 CASTQTGEGGGQYF
TRBV7-9 CASSLYPREAFF
TRBV3-1 CASSPGRGRGYMNTEAFF
TRBV7-8 CASSLQGPSVGQYF
TRBV6-2/TRBV6-3 CASRTGALGNEQFF
TRBV11-3 CASSSPGGEQFF